A single sample gave rise to the 24 T cell receptor beta chains below, sequenced in a study of CD8+ T cells in alopecia areata. Indicated treatment: oral pan-JAK inhibitor, 5-10 mg twice daily. Extraction and reverse transcription of RNA yielded cDNA as the sequencing template. Method: immunoSEQ multiplex PCR; TCRdb's copy keeps in-frame clones and lacks some. The sample lists roughly 200,000 clones, 35% to 40% occurring once. The sequencing used CD4+ T cells sorted from blood, collected between weeks 30 and 35, from a patient treated with tofacitinib. These TCRs come from a human donor with alopecia areata.

In the case of this clone: Within the sample, other DNA sequences also encode this same CDR3. The chain employs TRBV9 and TRBJ2-3; TRBD1 matches at 8 bases. The V gene end was trimmed by 2 bases and the J gene end by 5 bases; junction bases not matched to a gene: 4. The CDR3 totals 14 residues. Germline V gives CDR1 SGDLS, CDR2 YYNGEE. The CDR3, as DNA: TGTGCCAGCAGCGTTGGCAGGGGGCAAGATACGCAGTATTTT. This gives the protein CASSVGRGQDTQYF. The whole variable domain, filled in from reference TRBV9 and TRBJ2-3, reads DSGVTQTPKHLITATGQRVTLRCSPRSGDLSVYWYQQSLDQGLQFLIQYYNGEERAKGNILERFSAQQFPDLHSELNLSSLELGDSALYFCASSVGRGQDTQYFGPGTRLTVL.

CDR3 sequence (DNA): TGTGCCAGCAGTGCCGACAGGGCCACTGAAGCTTTCTTT. Translating it yields CASSADRATEAFF. The rearrangement links TRBV6-1 to TRBJ1-1, with 7 bases matching TRBD1. CDR1 is MNHNS, CDR2 SASEGT, per germline. The CDR3 runs to 13 residues. V shed 4 bases and J 4 bases; nucleotides not matched to a gene: 3.

V and J are TRBV29-1 and TRBJ2-3; 7 bases agree with TRBD2. Germline values: CDR1 SQVTM, CDR2 ANQGSEA. The CDR3 is 13 residues long. The V segment lost 4 bases and the J segment 2 bases; nucleotides outside the gene matches: 3. CDR3: CSVASGNTDTQYF. The CDR3 nucleotides read TGCAGCGTTGCTAGCGGCAACACAGATACGCAGTATTTT.

The V call is TRBV7-9, the J call TRBJ2-1, with D unclear. V was pared by 5 bases and J by 13 bases, with 18 bases between. The germline gives CDR1 SEHNR, CDR2 FQNEAQ (reference sequence). This CDR3 spans 13 amino acids. The CDR3 DNA follows: TGTGCCAGCAGCGACACCGGACGTACCGTACAGTTCTTC. This sequence encodes CASSDTGRTVQFF.

The CDR3 loop reads CASSLVGQEQFF. For the CDR3, the DNA is TGCGCCAGCAGCTTGGTGGGACAGGAGCAGTTCTTC. This chain uses TRBV5-1 with TRBJ2-1, with 7 nucleotides matching TRBD1. The CDR3 length is 12 residues. With V trimmed by 0 bases and J by 10 bases, 1 base remained unmatched. Germline CDR1 is SGHRS and CDR2 is YFSETQ.

This clone was seen many times. The chain carries TRBV29-1 and TRBJ2-4; D is uncertain. The CDR3 covers 15 residues. V was cut by 4 bases and J by 0 bases, with 13 bases left in between. From germline, CDR1 is SQVTM and CDR2 ANQGSEA. In DNA form, the CDR3 reads TGCAGCGTTGCAAAGACCCTGGTAGCCAAAAACATTCAGTACTTC. The encoded protein is CSVAKTLVAKNIQYF.

As concerns this clone: One end of the junction fails to match germline, which may point to a read error. Here the CDR3 reads CASSLALGSVYEQYF. DNA for the CDR3: TGTGCCAGCAGCTTGGCCCTCGGGTCCGTCTACGAGCAGTACTTC. The chain employs TRBV5-1 and TRBJ2-7; the D is unclear. There are 15 residues in the CDR3. The germline gives CDR1 SGHRS, CDR2 YFSETQ.

The chain uses TRBV9 and TRBJ1-4; D gene ambiguous. Germline V lookup: CDR1 SGDLS, CDR2 YYNGEE. Trimming removed 0 bases at V and 7 bases at J, with 10 bases between. CDR3 length: 14 residues. CDR3 residues: CASSVAFGGEKLFF. CDR3 DNA: TGTGCCAGCAGCGTAGCGTTCGGTGGTGAAAAACTGTTTTTT.

The chain uses TRBV18 and TRBJ1-1, with D possibly TRBD1 on 5 matching bases. Trimming removed 3 bases at V and 1 base at J, with 9 bases between. CDR1 is KGHSH and CDR2 is LQKENI in the germline V gene. The CDR3 spans 14 residues. CDR3 nucleotides: TGTGCCAGCTCACCCGACAGAGCGAACACTGAAGCTTTCTTT. Translated, it gives CASSPDRANTEAFF.

This rearrangement joins TRBV6-5 to TRBJ1-6; D gene ambiguous. This CDR3 region has 11 residues. CDR1 and CDR2 from the germline V gene are MNHEY and SVGAGI. Trimming left V 8 bases short and J 14 bases short, with 13 bases between. This chain's CDR3 is CASGRGSSLHF. The CDR3, as DNA: TGTGCCAGCGGGAGAGGGTCGTCCCTCCACTTT.

A few counts support this clone. The rearrangement joins TRBV5-1 to TRBJ2-7; TRBD1 matches 9 bases. CDR1 is SGHRS and CDR2 is YFSETQ in the germline V gene. Unmatched junction bases numbered 5, after V lost 1 base and J lost 0 bases. The CDR3 runs to 16 residues. CDR3 nucleotide sequence: TGCGCCAGCAGCTTGCTCCCGGGACAGGGCTCCTACGAGCAGTACTTC. It is translated as CASSLLPGQGSYEQYF. Based on the CDR3 plus reference TRBV5-1 and TRBJ2-7, the full variable domain is KAGVTQTPRYLIKTRGQQVTLSCSPISGHRSVSWYQQTPGQGLQFLFEYFSETQRNKGNFPGRFSGRQFSNSRSEMNVSTLELGDSALYLCASSLLPGQGSYEQYFGPGTRLTVT.

This clone was found once. The chain recombines TRBV5-1 with TRBJ1-6; maybe TRBD1 (6 bases). This CDR3 spans 15 amino acids. The ends were cut back, 4 bases at V and 4 bases at J, with 12 bases in the middle. Germline V gene lookup returns CDR1 SGHRS and CDR2 YFSETQ. In DNA, the CDR3 is TGCGCCAGCAGCGGGGGCCAGACGTATAATTCACCCCTCCACTTT. Its protein is CASSGGQTYNSPLHF.

The chain couples TRBV10-3 to TRBJ1-5; 8 bases line up with TRBD1. The CDR3 spans 13 residues. The V gene end was trimmed by 6 bases and the J gene end by 5 bases; junction bases not matched to a gene: 3. Germline-derived CDR1 and CDR2 are ENHRY and SYGVKD. As DNA, the CDR3 is TGTGCCATCAGGGACAGGGCGGATCAGCCCCAGCATTTT. This sequence encodes CAIRDRADQPQHF.

This clone has more than one count but fewer than ten. V gene TRBV5-1 combines with J gene TRBJ2-1; D is perhaps TRBD1 (6 bases). CDR1 is SGHRS, CDR2 YFSETQ, per germline. The CDR3 has 15 amino acids. Trimming took 4 bases from V and 2 from J, leaving 13 bases between them. CDR3 sequence: CASSETGEPYNEQFF. The DNA of the CDR3 is TGCGCCAGCAGCGAGACAGGTGAACCCTACAATGAGCAGTTCTTC.

The chain carries TRBV4-1 and TRBJ1-1, with unresolved D. The germline V and J ends were trimmed by 4 bases and 1 base, with 10 bases remaining between them. Germline V gene lookup returns CDR1 MGHRA and CDR2 YSYEKL. There are 14 residues in the CDR3. The CDR3, as DNA: TGCGCCAGCAGCCCCACTTGGGGGAACACTGAAGCTTTCTTT. It codes for CASSPTWGNTEAFF.

The genes are TRBV19 and TRBJ2-3; weak D call: TRBD2 (5 bases). CDR1 LNHDA and CDR2 SQIVND come from the germline V gene (reference sequence). The CDR3 runs to 14 residues. With 8 bases removed from V and 0 bases from J, the gap between germline ends came to 12 bases. The CDR3 DNA is TGTGCCAGTGAGGGTAGTCGGAGCACAGATACGCAGTATTTT. It is translated as CASEGSRSTDTQYF.

This clone has just a few counts. The chain uses TRBV7-3 and TRBJ1-2; perhaps TRBD1 as D (6 bases). Trimming removed 4 bases from V and 5 bases from J, with 14 bases in between. Germline lookup yields CDR1 SGHTA and CDR2 FQGTGA. The CDR3 spans 14 residues. For the CDR3, the DNA is TGTGCCAGCAGCTCGACAGGTTTTGCGTATGGCTACACCTTC. This gives the protein CASSSTGFAYGYTF.

This chain links TRBV2 with TRBJ1-2; TRBD1 agrees at 8 bases. V shed 1 base and J 4 bases; nucleotides not matched to a gene: 2. The CDR3 covers 14 residues. Germline V gene sequence: CDR1 SNHLY, CDR2 FYNNEI. CDR3 protein: CASSEGTGIYGYTF. For the CDR3, the DNA is TGTGCCAGCAGTGAAGGGACAGGGATCTATGGCTACACCTTC.

The chain couples TRBV6-6 to TRBJ1-1; D ambiguous. In germline, CDR1 is MNHNY, CDR2 SVGAGI (reference sequence). The CDR3 runs 16 residues. The ends were cut back, 2 bases at V and 1 base at J, with 14 bases in the middle. The CDR3 region has the DNA TGTGCCAGCAGTTACGAGGTCCTAGGCCCGAACACTGAAGCTTTCTTT. Protein sequence: CASSYEVLGPNTEAFF.

The V gene is TRBV30, the J gene TRBJ1-2; D unresolved. The CDR3 is 13 residues long. Germline CDR1 reads GTSNPN; CDR2 reads SVGIG (reference sequence). Trimming cost V 0 bases and J 8 bases, with 13 bases left between them. CDR3 region: CAWSVKGSDGYTF. CDR3 bases: TGTGCCTGGAGTGTCAAGGGTTCCGACGGCTACACCTTC.

This clone has only one observation. The gene calls are TRBV4-1 and TRBJ2-1, with D possibly TRBD2 on 6 matching bases. This CDR3 is 15 amino acids long. In germline, CDR1 is MGHRA, CDR2 YSYEKL. V was clipped by 3 bases and J by 4 bases, with 13 bases between them. The CDR3 spells CASSHPGTLYNEQFF. The CDR3 nucleotides are TGCGCCAGCAGCCACCCTGGGACTCTTTACAATGAGCAGTTCTTC.

V and J are TRBV19 and TRBJ1-2, with a tentative D call TRBD1 (6 bases). CDR1 is LNHDA, CDR2 SQIVND, per germline (reference sequence). The CDR3 totals 14 residues. V gave up 3 bases and J gave up 4 bases, with 12 bases separating them. The CDR3 sequence is CASSIWDTSYGYTF. Written as DNA, the CDR3 is TGTGCCAGTAGTATTTGGGACACCTCCTATGGCTACACCTTC.

This clone was recorded at least ten times. The chain employs TRBV7-9 and TRBJ2-4, with D possibly TRBD2 on 5 matching bases. CDR3 size: 15 residues. Trimming pared 4 bases from V and 6 bases from J, leaving 16 bases between. Germline lookup yields CDR1 SEHNR and CDR2 FQNEAQ (reference sequence). The CDR3 region is CASSSTPEGRNIQYF. Written as DNA, the CDR3 is TGTGCCAGCAGCTCCACGCCTGAGGGAAGAAACATTCAGTACTTC.

This clone was counted a few times. The chain is built from TRBV28 and TRBJ2-3, with 8 bases aligning to TRBD2. Per germline, CDR1 MDHEN and CDR2 SYDVKM. The V segment lost 6 bases and the J segment 2 bases; nucleotides outside the gene matches: 7. The CDR3 is made up of 15 amino acids. The CDR3 DNA reads as TGTGCCAGCAGCTCCAGCGGGAGTGTCACAGATACGCAGTATTTT. Protein: CASSSSGSVTDTQYF.